The present entry profiles one T cell receptor beta chain with its context. V gave up 5 bases and J gave up 0 bases; unmatched junction bases: 6. The germline V gene encodes CDR1 SGHRS and CDR2 YFSETQ. This CDR3 is 15 amino acids long. The data were obtained in a study of blood T cell repertoires in COVID-19. Authors' processing steps: By means of reference gene primer amplification, nucleated cell counts were estimated. The method was immunoSEQ multiplex PCR; TCRdb's version includes in-frame clones alone and lacks a portion of them. The V and J calls and the clone size are those of that table, but D and trimming were determined from the DNA. The sample has around 300,000 clones, roughly 90% seen once.

V is TRBV5-1 and J is TRBJ2-3; TRBD2 aligns across 7 bases. This sequence was found in a woman younger than 45 with COVID-19, enrolled during active disease. Material for sequencing was peripheral blood. DNA of the CDR3: TGCGCCAGCAGGCCGGGACTATCTAGCACAGATACGCAGTATTTT. It translates to CASRPGLSSTDTQYF.